The 31 T cell receptor beta chains below come from one sample, sequenced in a study of CD8 T cells in Susac syndrome. With random hexamers, reverse transcription was performed on about 0.5 to 1 ug of RNA. MiXCR, applied by TCRdb to the immunoSEQ multiplex PCR reads, yields one record per CDR3 protein. The table has 150,000 to 180,000 distinct CDR3 sequences, roughly 95% seen once. The sample was CD8+ T cells from PBMCs. These receptors all come from a human donor with multiple sclerosis.

The rearrangement uses TRBV30 and TRBJ1-6; D not certain. The V end was cut by 1 base, the J end by 6 bases, with 10 bases between. CDR1 is GTSNPN, CDR2 SVGIG, per germline (reference sequence). The CDR3 runs to 14 residues. The CDR3 region is CAWSGTGINSPLHF. Here the CDR3 DNA reads TGTGCCTGGAGTGGAACGGGAATTAATTCACCCCTCCACTTT.

The J gene is TRBJ2-2, the V gene TRBV9, with a weak D call TRBD1 (5 bases). Germline-derived CDR1 and CDR2 are SGDLS and YYNGEE. Trimming removed 1 base at V and 3 bases at J, with 7 bases between. The length of the CDR3 is 14 residues. In nucleotides, the CDR3 is TGTGCCAGCAGCGTAAAAGGGGACACCGGGGAGCTGTTTTTT. Its protein is CASSVKGDTGELFF. Full variable domain (rest looked up from reference TRBV9 and TRBJ2-2): DSGVTQTPKHLITATGQRVTLRCSPRSGDLSVYWYQQSLDQGLQFLIQYYNGEERAKGNILERFSAQQFPDLHSELNLSSLELGDSALYFCASSVKGDTGELFFGEGSRLTVL.

The V call is TRBV7-9, the J call TRBJ2-1; D possibly corresponds to TRBD2 (5 bases). This CDR3 spans 11 amino acids. The ends were cut back, 4 bases at V and 10 bases at J, with 8 bases in the middle. Germline V gene data show CDR1 as SEHNR and CDR2 as FQNEAQ (reference sequence). Here the CDR3 reads CASSWTGEQFF. For the CDR3, the DNA is TGTGCCAGCAGCTGGACGGGGGAGCAGTTCTTC. The full variable domain, with the rest looked up from reference TRBV7-9 and TRBJ2-1, is DTGVSQNPRHKITKRGQNVTFRCDPISEHNRLYWYRQTLGQGPEFLTYFQNEAQLEKSRLLSDRFSAERPKGSFSTLEIQRTEQGDSAMYLCASSWTGEQFFGPGTRLTVL.

This clonotype was picked up one time. The V and J genes are TRBV19 and TRBJ2-3, with 8 bases that match TRBD2. The CDR3 runs 12 residues. CDR1 and CDR2 (germline): LNHDA, SQIVND (reference sequence). V gave up 7 bases and J gave up 6 bases; unmatched junction bases: 3. CDR3: CASTGGEDTQYF. CDR3 sequence (DNA): TGTGCCAGTACCGGGGGGGAGGATACGCAGTATTTT.

V is TRBV23-1 and J is TRBJ2-5; tentatively, D is TRBD1 (6 bases). Being an ORF, TRBV23-1 has a function that is uncertain. V lost 8 bases to trimming and J lost 5 bases, with 18 bases between them. This CDR3 is built from 14 residues. The CDR3 nucleotides are TGCGCCAGCTTGAGACAGGTGCCGCCGGAGACCCAGTACTTC. Translating gives CASLRQVPPETQYF.

V gene TRBV29-1 combines with J gene TRBJ1-2; 9 bases line up with TRBD1. CDR1 and CDR2 (germline): SQVTM, ANQGSEA. The CDR3 extends over 16 amino acids. Germline trimming cut 7 bases from V and 3 bases from J; bases unmatched to any gene: 15. CDR3 DNA: TGCAGCGCACCAACAGGGGGCCCTAAGGGGGACTATGGCTACACCTTC. This sequence encodes CSAPTGGPKGDYGYTF.

This CDR3 is CASSYSKLASSYNEQFF. The CDR3 nucleotides read TGTGCCAGCAGTTACTCGAAACTAGCTAGCTCCTACAATGAGCAGTTCTTC. J is TRBJ2-1 and V is TRBV6-2 or TRBV6-3; D is perhaps TRBD2 (6 bases). V shed 0 bases and J shed 0 bases, with 12 bases lying between them. The CDR3 spans 17 residues. CDR1 is MNHEY, CDR2 SVGEGT, per germline.

This clonotype was seen only once. The chain couples TRBV15 to TRBJ1-1, with 7 nucleotides matching TRBD1. From germline, CDR1 is LNHNV and CDR2 YYDKDF (reference sequence). The CDR3 length is 16 residues. The V gene end was trimmed by 3 bases and the J gene end by 0 bases; junction bases not matched to a gene: 7. CDR3 region: CATSRATGAMNTEAFF. Here the CDR3 DNA reads TGTGCCACCAGCAGGGCTACAGGGGCGATGAACACTGAAGCTTTCTTT.

This chain joins TRBV20-1 and TRBJ2-3, with 7 positions matching TRBD1. Per germline, CDR1 DFQATT and CDR2 SNEGSKA (reference sequence). CDR3 length: 15 amino acids. V was clipped by 0 bases and J by 3 bases; unmatched bases: 6. The CDR3 protein is CSARDGIRGTDTQYF. In DNA form, the CDR3 reads TGCAGTGCTAGAGATGGAATCAGGGGGACAGATACGCAGTATTTT.

J is TRBJ1-5 and V is TRBV13, with D possibly TRBD1 on 6 matching bases. V lost 3 bases and J lost 7, with 10 bases in between. The germline gives CDR1 PRHDT, CDR2 FYEKMQ (reference sequence). The CDR3 loop spans 13 amino acids. The CDR3 region is CASSFRGSQPQHF. The CDR3 region has the DNA TGTGCCAGCAGCTTCAGGGGTTCCCAGCCCCAGCATTTT. Based on the CDR3 plus reference TRBV13 and TRBJ1-5, the full variable domain is AAGVIQSPRHLIKEKRETATLKCYPIPRHDTVYWYQQGPGQDPQFLISFYEKMQSDKGSIPDRFSAQQFSDYHSELNMSSLELGDSALYFCASSFRGSQPQHFGDGTRLSIL.

The chain uses TRBV27 and TRBJ1-6; 9 nucleotides agree with TRBD1. V was pared by 6 bases and J by 14 bases, with 11 bases of the junction left unmatched. Germline V CDR1 and CDR2: MNHEY, SMNVEV (reference sequence). This CDR3 is 14 amino acids long. CDR3 protein: CASRPGQGFGTLHF. CDR3 nucleotides: TGTGCCAGCAGGCCGGGACAGGGTTTCGGGACCCTCCACTTT.

The V and J genes are TRBV7-9 and TRBJ2-5, with D unresolved. Germline CDR1 is SEHNR and CDR2 is FQNEAQ (reference sequence). Trimming shortened V by 2 bases and J by 4 bases, and 14 bases separated the two germline ends. CDR3 size: 15 residues. CDR3 sequence: CASSLIGLEAETQYF. CDR3 coding DNA: TGTGCCAGCAGCTTAATTGGGCTAGAGGCAGAGACCCAGTACTTC. Together with reference TRBV7-9 and TRBJ2-5, the CDR3 gives the full variable domain: DTGVSQNPRHKITKRGQNVTFRCDPISEHNRLYWYRQTLGQGPEFLTYFQNEAQLEKSRLLSDRFSAERPKGSFSTLEIQRTEQGDSAMYLCASSLIGLEAETQYFGPGTRLLVL.

The V and J genes are TRBV5-1 and TRBJ2-1; D gene unclear. This CDR3 has 13 residues. Trimming left V 3 bases short and J 2 bases short, with 6 bases between. Germline lookup yields CDR1 SGHRS and CDR2 YFSETQ. This CDR3 is CASSWSPYNEQFF. The CDR3 region has the DNA TGCGCCAGCAGCTGGTCACCCTACAATGAGCAGTTCTTC.

The chain recombines TRBV9 with TRBJ2-3; 8 positions agree with TRBD1. Unmatched junction bases numbered 6, after V lost 4 bases and J lost 11 bases. The germline V gene encodes CDR1 SGDLS and CDR2 YYNGEE. The CDR3 has 12 residues. CDR3 amino acids: CASSLSGQGQYF. DNA of the CDR3: TGTGCCAGCAGCCTAAGCGGACAGGGGCAGTATTTT.

This rearrangement joins TRBV27 to TRBJ2-3, with 10 bases matching TRBD2. With V trimmed by 6 bases and J by 5 bases, 11 bases remained unmatched. CDR1 MNHEY and CDR2 SMNVEV come from the germline V gene (reference sequence). The CDR3 consists of 16 residues. The CDR3 DNA reads as TGTGCCAGCAGGACCGCCACTAGCGGGGACCGAGATACGCAGTATTTT. Its translation is CASRTATSGDRDTQYF.

This clonotype was observed a handful of times. The V call is TRBV5-6, the J call TRBJ1-1; D remains unclear. V was clipped by 0 bases and J by 4 bases, with 4 bases between them. The length of the CDR3 is 12 residues. Germline V gives CDR1 SGHDT, CDR2 YYEEEE. DNA of the CDR3: TGTGCCAGCAGCTTGGGTGTCACTGAAGCTTTCTTT. It translates to CASSLGVTEAFF.

This chain uses TRBV29-1 with TRBJ1-1, with D hard to call. Germline-derived CDR1 and CDR2 are SQVTM and ANQGSEA. Trimming left V 4 bases short and J 4 bases short, with 10 bases between. The CDR3 loop spans 12 amino acids. CDR3 in DNA: TGCAGCGTTGTCGAGGGAAGCACTGAAGCTTTCTTT. This encodes CSVVEGSTEAFF.

This chain connects TRBV7-6 to TRBJ2-7; 9 bases are shared with TRBD1. Germline V gives CDR1 SGHVS, CDR2 FNYEAQ. After removal of 2 bases from V and 3 bases from J, the junction contained 2 bases not matched to a gene. The CDR3 is 14 amino acids. CDR3 sequence reads: CASSLRQGDYEQYV. The CDR3, as DNA: TGTGCCAGCAGCTTACGACAGGGGGACTACGAGCAGTACGTC.

The DNA of the CDR3 is TGTGCCAGCAGTTTATCGTACCGGGGGGGTAACAATGAGCAGTTCTTC. It codes for CASSLSYRGGNNEQFF. The chain carries TRBV27 and TRBJ2-1, with 8 bases lining up with TRBD2. The CDR3 totals 16 residues. Germline V gene data show CDR1 as MNHEY and CDR2 as SMNVEV (reference sequence). J gave up 5 bases and V 0 bases, and 6 bases lay outside the gene matches.

The chain is built from TRBV9 and TRBJ2-7; 9 bases are shared with TRBD1. J was trimmed by 3 bases and V by 4 bases; bases with no gene match: 8. Germline CDR1 and CDR2: SGDLS and YYNGEE. The CDR3 covers 15 residues. In DNA, the CDR3 is TGTGCCAGCAGCCCGGGACAGGGAGGAGACTACGAGCAGTACTTC. Translating gives CASSPGQGGDYEQYF.

The table lists this clonotype with a count of one. The chain joins TRBV9 to TRBJ1-4, with 7 bases lining up with TRBD1. The CDR3 has 15 amino acids. Looked up from germline, CDR1 is SGDLS and CDR2 is YYNGEE. Unmatched junction bases numbered 4, after V lost 2 bases and J lost 3 bases. The CDR3 nucleotides are TGTGCCAGCAGCGTCCACAGGGGCCCTAATGAAAAACTGTTTTTT. It is translated as CASSVHRGPNEKLFF.

The chain carries TRBV9 and TRBJ1-1; possible D gene TRBD1, 6 bases. Trimming removed 3 bases at V and 8 bases at J, with 14 bases between. This CDR3 has 13 amino acids. In germline, CDR1 is SGDLS, CDR2 YYNGEE. The CDR3 loop is CASSGGQRNEAFF. CDR3 bases: TGTGCCAGCAGCGGAGGACAGCGCAACGAAGCTTTCTTT.

This clonotype has only one observation. The chain is built from TRBV5-1 and TRBJ2-7, with TRBD1 matching 9 bases. CDR1 SGHRS and CDR2 YFSETQ come from the germline V gene. Germline trimming cut 4 bases from V and 2 bases from J; bases unmatched to any gene: 1. This CDR3 is built from 13 residues. CDR3 coding DNA: TGCGCCAGCAGCCGGACAGGGGCCTACGAGCAGTACGTC. It translates to CASSRTGAYEQYV.

The chain is built from TRBV5-1 and TRBJ2-1; TRBD1 aligns across 9 bases. The CDR3 contains 14 residues. Germline values: CDR1 SGHRS, CDR2 YFSETQ. V shed 2 bases and J 7 bases; nucleotides not matched to a gene: 4. CDR3 residues: CASSLGQGRNEQFF. Written as DNA, the CDR3 is TGCGCCAGCAGCTTAGGACAGGGGCGGAATGAGCAGTTCTTC. Together with reference TRBV5-1 and TRBJ2-1, the CDR3 gives the full variable domain: KAGVTQTPRYLIKTRGQQVTLSCSPISGHRSVSWYQQTPGQGLQFLFEYFSETQRNKGNFPGRFSGRQFSNSRSEMNVSTLELGDSALYLCASSLGQGRNEQFFGPGTRLTVL.

V is TRBV6-5 and J is TRBJ2-7; D unresolved. Trimming pared 7 bases from V and 5 bases from J, leaving 9 bases between. CDR1 MNHEY and CDR2 SVGAGI come from the germline V gene. There are 11 residues in the CDR3. The DNA for the CDR3 is TGTGCCAGCACACAACTGGACGAGCAGTACTTC. Translated: CASTQLDEQYF.

A single count supports this clonotype. The chain combines TRBV7-9 with TRBJ2-2; D gene unclear. The CDR3 has 12 residues. The V end lost 3 bases, the J end lost 6 bases, and 5 bases lay between the germline ends. The germline V gene encodes CDR1 SEHNR and CDR2 FQNEAQ (reference sequence). The CDR3 protein is CASSFPAGELFF. CDR3 in DNA: TGTGCCAGCAGCTTCCCGGCCGGGGAGCTGTTTTTT.

The chain links TRBV6-6 to TRBJ1-4; weak D call: TRBD1 (5 bases). Per the germline V gene, CDR1 is MNHNY and CDR2 is SVGAGI (reference sequence). With 3 bases removed from V and 7 bases from J, the gap between germline ends came to 9 bases. There are 13 residues in the CDR3. In nucleotides, the CDR3 is TGTGCCAGCAGTTATGGGGGAGGTGAAAAACTGTTTTTT. Translation: CASSYGGGEKLFF.

The chain carries TRBV5-6 and TRBJ2-2, with D hard to call. CDR1 SGHDT and CDR2 YYEEEE come from the germline V gene. V gave up 2 bases and J gave up 6 bases, with 5 bases separating them. The CDR3 is made up of 12 amino acids. CDR3 sequence: CASSFEPGELFF. The DNA for the CDR3 is TGTGCCAGCAGCTTTGAACCCGGGGAGCTGTTTTTT.

The chain combines TRBV29-1 with TRBJ2-7; D remains ambiguous. V lost 8 bases and J 4 bases, leaving 12 bases between the germline ends. The V gene's germline CDR1 is SQVTM and CDR2 ANQGSEA. The CDR3 is 11 residues long. CDR3 in amino acids: CSHGTLYEQYF. Here the CDR3 DNA reads TGCAGCCACGGTACCCTATACGAGCAGTACTTC.

This rearrangement joins TRBV20-1 to TRBJ2-7, with 7 bases fitting TRBD1. This CDR3 contains 13 residues. V lost 6 bases to trimming and J lost 0 bases; unmatched junction nucleotides: 5. Per germline, CDR1 DFQATT and CDR2 SNEGSKA (reference sequence). The CDR3 loop is CSARRDSSYEQYF. CDR3 sequence (DNA): TGCAGTGCGCGCCGGGACAGCTCCTACGAGCAGTACTTC.

The V call is TRBV28, the J call TRBJ2-1, with D possibly matching TRBD2 (6 bases). Trimming removed 9 bases from V and 6 bases from J, with 15 bases in between. CDR3 size: 13 residues. Looked up from germline, CDR1 is MDHEN and CDR2 is SYDVKM. The CDR3 coding sequence is TGTGCCAGTGAGGGCGGGGTGGGCAATGAGCAGTTCTTC. Protein product: CASEGGVGNEQFF.